Following are 14 T cell receptor beta chains from one sample sequenced in a study of vaccination and CD4 T cells after COVID-19. Their antigens remain unidentified. This sample's treatment: roughly ten-day PBMC culture with coronavirus spike peptide pools or control peptides (ViraFEST assay). The Oncomine TCR Beta short-read assay was what sequenced the DNA obtained from cultured CD4+ T cells. TCRdb re-derived calls from the PCR reads in MiXCR, one entry per CDR3 protein. Here the sample spans some 10,000 distinct CDR3 sequences, approximately 60% being singletons. Here the sequenced sample was cultured CD4+ T cells from blood, taken after SARS-CoV-2 vaccination. These receptors were collected from a human donor with COVID-19.

This chain uses TRBV20-1 with TRBJ1-5; D remains ambiguous. This CDR3 spans 12 amino acids. CDR1 and CDR2 from the germline V gene are DFQATT and SNEGSKA (reference sequence). Trimming took 6 bases from V and 3 from J, leaving 9 bases between them. CDR3 amino acids: CSARIHNQPQHF. As DNA, the CDR3 is TGCAGTGCCAGGATCCACAATCAGCCCCAGCATTTT.

This clonotype was counted between two and nine times. This chain uses TRBV30 with TRBJ1-2; D is unresolved. This CDR3 contains 13 residues. Germline V gene lookup returns CDR1 GTSNPN and CDR2 SVGIG (reference sequence). Trimming took 2 bases from V and 5 from J, leaving 12 bases between them. CDR3 DNA sequence: TGTGCCTGGAGTTTGCCCTCGCCATATGGCTACACCTTC. This encodes CAWSLPSPYGYTF.

V is TRBV7-3 and J is TRBJ2-3; weak D call: TRBD2 (7 bases). Germline V gene sequence: CDR1 SGHTA, CDR2 FQGTGA. V lost 1 base and J lost 5, with 13 bases in between. The length of the CDR3 is 15 residues. The CDR3 loop reads CASSLRRGAVDTQYF. The CDR3 DNA follows: TGTGCCAGCAGCTTAAGACGGGGGGCGGTAGATACGCAGTATTTT.

In the case of this clonotype: Germline is not matched at one junction end, which may reflect a read error. The rearrangement joins TRBV18 to TRBJ2-5; no reliable D call. From germline, CDR1 is KGHSH and CDR2 LQKENI. The CDR3 runs to 14 residues. In nucleotides, the CDR3 is TGTGCCACCTCACCTGGAAACAGACAAGAGACCCAGTACTTC. Translation: CATSPGNRQETQYF.

The genes are TRBV28 and TRBJ1-2, with TRBD1 identical over 7 bases. V lost 11 bases, J lost 7 bases, and 10 bases stayed unmatched. Per germline, CDR1 MDHEN and CDR2 SYDVKM. This CDR3 comprises 12 residues. The CDR3 DNA reads TGTGCCTCCATACAGGGGCGTCGTGGCTACACCTTC. This translates into CASIQGRRGYTF.

The J gene is TRBJ1-5, the V gene TRBV7-2; D remains ambiguous. Trimming cost V 1 base and J 6 bases, with 10 bases left between them. This CDR3 spans 14 amino acids. Germline lookup yields CDR1 SGHTA and CDR2 FQGNSA. The CDR3 DNA reads as TGTGCCAGCAGCTTAGGGCGAGAGGCTCAGCCCCAGCATTTT. Protein sequence: CASSLGREAQPQHF. Complete variable domain (other parts from reference TRBV7-2 and TRBJ1-5): GAGVSQSPSNKVTEKGKDVELRCDPISGHTALYWYRQSLGQGLEFLIYFQGNSAPDKSGLPSDRFSAERTGGSVSTLTIQRTQQEDSAVYLCASSLGREAQPQHFGDGTRLSIL.

This clonotype was detected only once. The chain combines TRBV7-9 with TRBJ2-1; 11 bases line up with TRBD2. J lost 2 bases, V lost 8 bases, and 2 bases had no gene match. The CDR3 extends over 14 amino acids. Germline V gives CDR1 SEHNR, CDR2 FQNEAQ (reference sequence). The CDR3 region is CASLLAGAYNEQFF. The CDR3, as DNA: TGTGCCAGCCTACTAGCGGGGGCCTACAATGAGCAGTTCTTC.

CDR3 DNA: TGTGCCAGCAGCTTAGGTTCAGGGGGAAATGAGCAGTTCTTC. Its protein product is CASSLGSGGNEQFF. The chain joins TRBV7-9 to TRBJ2-1; 7 bases match TRBD1. Germline CDR1 reads SEHNR; CDR2 reads FQNEAQ (reference sequence). The CDR3 runs to 14 residues. V lost 1 base and J lost 7; bases outside the gene matches: 4.

As concerns this clonotype: This CDR3 is missing its conserved last phenylalanine or tryptophan, likely due to a read error. The chain is built from TRBV7-9 and TRBJ2-5; TRBD2 aligns across 8 bases. CDR1 and CDR2 from the germline V gene are SEHNR and FQNEAQ (reference sequence). This CDR3 region has 14 residues. As DNA, the CDR3 is TGTGCCAGCAGCTTTGCGGGGGGCCAAGAGGCCCAGTACTCC. Protein: CASSFAGGQEAQYS.

The CDR3: CASSPRGVTSPSYEQYF. The DNA of the CDR3 is TGTGCCAGCAGCCCCCGGGGGGTGACGAGCCCCTCCTACGAGCAGTACTTC. The chain joins TRBV28 to TRBJ2-7; TRBD2 agrees at 7 bases. The CDR3 length is 17 residues. The V gene's germline CDR1 is MDHEN and CDR2 SYDVKM. The trim removed 6 bases at V and 0 bases at J, leaving 14 bases unmatched.

The genes are TRBV28 and TRBJ2-6; 10 bases fit TRBD1. This CDR3 is 18 amino acids long. Looked up from germline, CDR1 is MDHEN and CDR2 is SYDVKM. Losses at the gene ends were 6 bases for V and 3 bases for J; bases not matched to a gene: 11. The CDR3 is CASSRPRQGAGGANVLTF. The CDR3 DNA reads TGTGCCAGCAGCCGACCTAGACAGGGGGCTGGTGGGGCCAACGTCCTGACTTTC.

J is TRBJ1-2 and V is TRBV7-9; 7 nucleotides match TRBD1. CDR1 is SEHNR, CDR2 FQNEAQ, per germline (reference sequence). Unmatched junction bases numbered 5, after V lost 2 bases and J lost 8 bases. This CDR3 spans 13 amino acids. The CDR3 sequence: CASSLTGERGYTF. The CDR3 nucleotides are TGTGCCAGCAGCTTAACAGGGGAGAGGGGCTACACCTTC.

The rearrangement joins TRBV7-2 to TRBJ2-3, with TRBD1 identical over 9 bases. In germline, CDR1 is SGHTA, CDR2 FQGNSA. CDR3 length equals 15 residues. V trimming: 5 bases; J trimming: 4 bases; junction bases outside the gene matches: 7. As DNA, the CDR3 is TGTGCCAGCAGCCCCGACAGGGGGTTTGCAGATACGCAGTATTTT. Encoded protein: CASSPDRGFADTQYF.

This clonotype ranks as large. The CDR3 region has the DNA TGTGCCACCAGTGGTCAGGACAGGGGGGACAATCAGCCCCAGCATTTT. It codes for CATSGQDRGDNQPQHF. This chain uses TRBV24-1 with TRBJ1-5; 10 bases agree with TRBD1. Germline V gene lookup returns CDR1 KGHDR and CDR2 SFDVKD. V lost 5 bases to trimming and J lost 3 bases; unmatched junction nucleotides: 6. This CDR3 is built from 16 residues.